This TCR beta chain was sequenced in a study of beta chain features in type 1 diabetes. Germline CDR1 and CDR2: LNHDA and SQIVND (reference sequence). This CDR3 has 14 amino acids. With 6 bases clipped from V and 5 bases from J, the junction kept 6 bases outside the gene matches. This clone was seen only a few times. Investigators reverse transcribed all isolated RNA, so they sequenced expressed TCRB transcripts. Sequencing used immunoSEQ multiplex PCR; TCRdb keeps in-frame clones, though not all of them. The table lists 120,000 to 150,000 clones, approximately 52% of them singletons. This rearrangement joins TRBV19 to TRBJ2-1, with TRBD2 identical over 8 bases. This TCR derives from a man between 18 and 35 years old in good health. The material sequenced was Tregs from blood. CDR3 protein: CASSPGLVDNEQFF. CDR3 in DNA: TGTGCCAGTAGCCCGGGACTAGTTGACAATGAGCAGTTCTTC.